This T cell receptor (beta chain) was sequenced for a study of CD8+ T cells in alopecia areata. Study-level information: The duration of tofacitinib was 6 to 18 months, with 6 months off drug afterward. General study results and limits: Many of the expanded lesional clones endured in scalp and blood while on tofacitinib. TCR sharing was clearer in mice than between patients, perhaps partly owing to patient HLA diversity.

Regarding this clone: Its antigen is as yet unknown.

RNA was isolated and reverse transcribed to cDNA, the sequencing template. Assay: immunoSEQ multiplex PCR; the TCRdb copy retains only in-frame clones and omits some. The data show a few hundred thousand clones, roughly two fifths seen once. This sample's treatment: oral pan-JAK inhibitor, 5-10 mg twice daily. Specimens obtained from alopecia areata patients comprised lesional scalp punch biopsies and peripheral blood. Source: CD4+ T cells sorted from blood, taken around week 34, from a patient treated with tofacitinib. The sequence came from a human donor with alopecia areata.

CDR3 amino acids: CASRDPHQPQHF. As DNA, the CDR3 is TGTGCCAGCAGGGACCCCCATCAGCCCCAGCATTTT. The chain is built from TRBV28 and TRBJ1-5; D is unresolved. Trimming took 6 bases from V and 5 from J, leaving 8 bases between them. The germline gives CDR1 MDHEN, CDR2 SYDVKM. The CDR3 is 12 amino acids.